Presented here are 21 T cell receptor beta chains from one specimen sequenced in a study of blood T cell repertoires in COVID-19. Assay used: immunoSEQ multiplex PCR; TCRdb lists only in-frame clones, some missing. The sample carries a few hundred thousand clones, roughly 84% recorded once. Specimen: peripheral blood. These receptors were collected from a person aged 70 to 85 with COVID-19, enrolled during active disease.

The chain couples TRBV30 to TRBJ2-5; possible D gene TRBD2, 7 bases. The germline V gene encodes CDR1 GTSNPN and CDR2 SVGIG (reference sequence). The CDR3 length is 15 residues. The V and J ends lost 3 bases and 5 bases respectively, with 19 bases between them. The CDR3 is CAWSPRGGGRETQYF. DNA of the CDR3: TGTGCCTGGAGCCCTAGGGGGGGCGGTAGGGAGACCCAGTACTTC.

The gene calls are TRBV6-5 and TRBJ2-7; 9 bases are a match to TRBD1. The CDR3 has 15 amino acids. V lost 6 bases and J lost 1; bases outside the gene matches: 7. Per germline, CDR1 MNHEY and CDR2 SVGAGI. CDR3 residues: CASSPGQGSSYEQYF. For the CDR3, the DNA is TGTGCCAGCAGCCCGGGACAGGGCTCTTCCTACGAGCAGTACTTC.

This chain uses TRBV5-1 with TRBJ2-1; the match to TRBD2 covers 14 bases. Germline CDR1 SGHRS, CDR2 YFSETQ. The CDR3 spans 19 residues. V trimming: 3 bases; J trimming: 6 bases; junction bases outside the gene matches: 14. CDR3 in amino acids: CASSSSPGLAGVGGNEQFF. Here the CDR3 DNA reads TGCGCCAGCAGCTCGAGCCCGGGACTAGCGGGAGTGGGAGGCAATGAGCAGTTCTTC.

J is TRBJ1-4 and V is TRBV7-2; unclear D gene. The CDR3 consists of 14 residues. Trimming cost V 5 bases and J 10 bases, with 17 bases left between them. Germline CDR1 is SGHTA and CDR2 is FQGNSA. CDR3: CASSPRNLEGKLFF. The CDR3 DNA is TGTGCCAGCAGCCCAAGGAACTTGGAGGGAAAACTGTTTTTT. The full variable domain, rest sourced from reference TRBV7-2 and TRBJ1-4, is GAGVSQSPSNKVTEKGKDVELRCDPISGHTALYWYRQSLGQGLEFLIYFQGNSAPDKSGLPSDRFSAERTGGSVSTLTIQRTQQEDSAVYLCASSPRNLEGKLFFGSGTQLSVL.

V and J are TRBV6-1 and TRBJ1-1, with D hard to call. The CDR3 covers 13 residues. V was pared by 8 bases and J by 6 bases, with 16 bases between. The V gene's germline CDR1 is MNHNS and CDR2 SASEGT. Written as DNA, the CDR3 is TGTGCCAGCCGTGGGAGTTCGTTTGCTGAAGCTTTCTTT. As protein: CASRGSSFAEAFF.

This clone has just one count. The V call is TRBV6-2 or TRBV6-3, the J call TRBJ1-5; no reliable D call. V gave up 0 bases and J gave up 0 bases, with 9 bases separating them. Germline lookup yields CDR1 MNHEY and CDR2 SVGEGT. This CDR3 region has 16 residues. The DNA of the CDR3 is TGTGCCAGCAGTTACTCGACCCCGGGTAGCAATCAGCCCCAGCATTTT. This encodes CASSYSTPGSNQPQHF.

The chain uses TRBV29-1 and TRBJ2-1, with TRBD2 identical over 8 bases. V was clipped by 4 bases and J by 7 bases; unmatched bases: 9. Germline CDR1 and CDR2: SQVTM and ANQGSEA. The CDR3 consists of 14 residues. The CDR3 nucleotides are TGCAGCGTTGCTAATCGGGGGGGTAGAAATGAGCAGTTCTTC. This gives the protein CSVANRGGRNEQFF.

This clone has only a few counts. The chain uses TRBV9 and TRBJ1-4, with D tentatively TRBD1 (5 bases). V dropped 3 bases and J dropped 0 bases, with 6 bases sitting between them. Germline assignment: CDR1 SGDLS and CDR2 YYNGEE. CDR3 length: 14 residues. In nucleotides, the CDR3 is TGTGCCAGCAGCGCGACAGCAACTAATGAAAAACTGTTTTTT. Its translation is CASSATATNEKLFF.

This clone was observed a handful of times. CDR3 protein: CASSPRFRGSSYEQYF. The CDR3 nucleotides are TGTGCCAGCAGCCCAAGGTTTCGAGGCAGCTCCTACGAGCAGTACTTC. The J gene is TRBJ2-7, the V gene TRBV11-1; no definite D call. V lost 5 bases and J 0 bases, leaving 17 bases between the germline ends. Germline V lookup: CDR1 SGHAT, CDR2 FQDESV (reference sequence). This CDR3 is built from 16 residues.

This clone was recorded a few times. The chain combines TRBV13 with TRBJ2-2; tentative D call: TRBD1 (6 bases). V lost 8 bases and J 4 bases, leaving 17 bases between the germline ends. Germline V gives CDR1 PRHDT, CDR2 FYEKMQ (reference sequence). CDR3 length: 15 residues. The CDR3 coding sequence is TGTGCCAGCTCTCTAGCAGGGGTCAGCACCGGGGAGCTGTTTTTT. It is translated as CASSLAGVSTGELFF.

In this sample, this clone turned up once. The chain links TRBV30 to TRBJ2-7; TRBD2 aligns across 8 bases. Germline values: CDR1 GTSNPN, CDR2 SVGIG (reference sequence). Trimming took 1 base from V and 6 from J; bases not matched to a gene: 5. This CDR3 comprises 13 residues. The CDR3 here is CAWSGRGAGEQYF. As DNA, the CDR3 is TGTGCCTGGAGTGGGCGGGGGGCCGGCGAGCAGTACTTC.

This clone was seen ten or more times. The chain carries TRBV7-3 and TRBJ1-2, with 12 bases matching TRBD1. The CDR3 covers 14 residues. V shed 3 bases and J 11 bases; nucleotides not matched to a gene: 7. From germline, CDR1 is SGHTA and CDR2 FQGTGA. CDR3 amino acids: CASSLGQGAQTYTF. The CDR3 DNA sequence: TGTGCCAGCAGCTTGGGACAGGGGGCCCAAACTTACACCTTC.

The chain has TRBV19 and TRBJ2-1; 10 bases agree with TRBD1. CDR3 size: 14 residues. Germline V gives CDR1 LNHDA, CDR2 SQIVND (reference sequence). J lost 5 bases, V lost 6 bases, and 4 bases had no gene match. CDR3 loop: CASRMGQGNNEQFF. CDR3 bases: TGTGCCAGTAGGATGGGACAGGGGAACAATGAGCAGTTCTTC.

CDR3 coding DNA: TGTGCCAGCAGTCCAGAAATGAACGACAGGAAAGATGGCTACACCTTC. This sequence encodes CASSPEMNDRKDGYTF. This chain connects TRBV28 to TRBJ1-2, with D perhaps TRBD1 (6 bases). The CDR3 is made up of 16 amino acids. Germline assignment: CDR1 MDHEN and CDR2 SYDVKM. Trimming removed 5 bases at V and 6 bases at J, with 22 bases between.

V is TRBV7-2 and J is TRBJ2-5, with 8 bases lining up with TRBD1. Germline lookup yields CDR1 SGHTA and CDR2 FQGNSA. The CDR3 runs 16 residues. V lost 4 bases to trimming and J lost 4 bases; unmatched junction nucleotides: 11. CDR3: CASSSIWTGPVETQYF. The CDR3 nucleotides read TGTGCCAGCAGCTCGATATGGACAGGGCCTGTAGAGACCCAGTACTTC. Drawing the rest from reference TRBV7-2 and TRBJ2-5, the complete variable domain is GAGVSQSPSNKVTEKGKDVELRCDPISGHTALYWYRQSLGQGLEFLIYFQGNSAPDKSGLPSDRFSAERTGGSVSTLTIQRTQQEDSAVYLCASSSIWTGPVETQYFGPGTRLLVL.

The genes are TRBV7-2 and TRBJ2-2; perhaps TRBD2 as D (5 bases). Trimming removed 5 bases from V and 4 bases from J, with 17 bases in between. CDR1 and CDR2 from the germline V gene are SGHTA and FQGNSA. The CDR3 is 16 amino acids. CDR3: CASSPRGNSATGELFF. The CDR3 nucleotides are TGTGCCAGCAGCCCCCGAGGTAATAGCGCCACCGGGGAGCTGTTTTTT.

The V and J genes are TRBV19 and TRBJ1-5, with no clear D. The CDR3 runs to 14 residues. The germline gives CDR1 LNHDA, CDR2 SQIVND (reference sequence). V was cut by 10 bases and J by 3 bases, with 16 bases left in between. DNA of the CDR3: TGTGCCACCAGGAGCGGGTGGCTCAATCAGCCCCAGCATTTT. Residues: CATRSGWLNQPQHF.

The CDR3 DNA sequence: TGTGCCAGCAGTCCCCTCCGGGACTTTTACAATGAGCAGTTCTTC. It encodes CASSPLRDFYNEQFF. The gene calls are TRBV6-5 and TRBJ2-1; possibly TRBD2 for D (6 bases). V was pared by 5 bases and J by 4 bases, with 15 bases between. CDR1 and CDR2 from the germline V gene are MNHEY and SVGAGI. The CDR3 totals 15 residues.

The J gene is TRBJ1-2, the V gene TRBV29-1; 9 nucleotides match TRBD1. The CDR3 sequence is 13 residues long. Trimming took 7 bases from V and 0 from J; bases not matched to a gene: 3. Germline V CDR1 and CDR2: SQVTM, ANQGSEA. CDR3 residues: CSGRQGANYGYTF. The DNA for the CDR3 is TGCAGCGGTAGACAGGGGGCTAACTATGGCTACACCTTC.

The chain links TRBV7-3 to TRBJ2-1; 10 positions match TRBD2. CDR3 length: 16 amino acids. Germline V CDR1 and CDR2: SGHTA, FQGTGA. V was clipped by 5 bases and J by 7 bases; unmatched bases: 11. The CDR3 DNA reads TGTGCCAGCAGCCATGCTAGCGGGAGTAGGGGGAATGAGCAGTTCTTC. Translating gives CASSHASGSRGNEQFF.

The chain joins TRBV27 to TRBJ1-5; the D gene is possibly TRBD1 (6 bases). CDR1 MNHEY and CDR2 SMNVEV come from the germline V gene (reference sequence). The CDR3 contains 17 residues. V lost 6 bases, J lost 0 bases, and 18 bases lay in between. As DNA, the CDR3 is TGTGCCAGCAGAAGACAGGCCCTCCAGAATAGCAATCAGCCCCAGCATTTT. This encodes CASRRQALQNSNQPQHF.